This T cell receptor (beta chain) was identified in a study of post-analysis software for immune sequencing data. Study conclusions and caveats: Controls had lower frequencies than patients of a handful of TRBV segments, which included TRBV5-6, TRBV5-1 and TRBV20-1. The study found significantly lower normalized Chao1 diversity in multiple sclerosis patients than in controls.

In this sample, this clonotype turned up a few times. Its antigen is still unknown. Germline CDR1 is DFQATT and CDR2 is SNEGSKA (reference sequence). V gave up 6 bases and J gave up 7 bases, with 16 bases separating them. CDR3 length: 13 residues. Each TCR beta cDNA library carried unique molecular identifiers. TCRdb reprocessed the PCR reads via MiXCR and lists one record per CDR3 protein. The repertoire includes about 540,000 distinct CDR3 sequences, approximately 34% of them detected once, and approximately 6% sits in the top ten. This TCR was sampled from a girl aged 2-17 years with multiple sclerosis. The J gene is TRBJ1-5, the V gene TRBV20-1; the D gene is possibly TRBD1 (6 bases). The sample comprised blood. CDR3 in amino acids: CSAPGQQFQPQHF. The CDR3 region has the DNA TGCAGTGCACCTGGACAGCAGTTCCAGCCCCAGCATTTT.